This T cell receptor beta chain emerged from a study of neurological immune-mediated disorders. This clonotype was counted many times. The V end lost 4 bases, the J end lost 2 bases, and 5 bases lay between the germline ends. Germline loops: CDR1 KGHDR, CDR2 SFDVKD. The CDR3 spans 13 residues. TCRdb re-analysed the 5' RACE reads in MiXCR, keeping a single row per CDR3 protein. Of tens of thousands of distinct CDR3 sequences in the sample, roughly an eighth were seen once. The time point was: longitudinal time-point 1 (baseline). Source material was 2 million unsorted PBMCs, stored at -80 °C in RNAlater.

This sequence originates from a female donor with HTLV-1-associated myelopathy (HAM/TSP). J is TRBJ2-1 and V is TRBV24-1; D is unclear. The sequenced sample was PBMCs. The CDR3 sequence: CATSDPPYNEQFF. CDR3 bases: TGTGCCACCAGTGACCCCCCCTACAATGAGCAGTTCTTC.